This entry lists 14 T cell receptor beta chains sequenced from one sample in a study of identical twins. TCRdb used MiXCR to reprocess the 5' RACE reads, holding one entry per CDR3 protein. The repertoire holds roughly 250,000 distinct CDR3 sequences, with around an eighth as singletons. Specimen: memory (CD45RO+) T cells sorted from blood. The source of these receptors is a young woman in good health.

This clonotype was observed a few times. This rearrangement joins TRBV12-3 or TRBV12-4 to TRBJ2-1; D is perhaps TRBD2 (7 bases). The CDR3 sequence is 15 residues long. Trimming stripped 7 bases from V and 6 bases from J, with 19 bases between. The CDR3 coding sequence is TGTGCCAGCAACCTCTGGGGGAGGGGGAGCAATGAGCAGTTCTTC. Amino acids: CASNLWGRGSNEQFF.

The V call is TRBV4-2, the J call TRBJ2-2; 7 positions match TRBD2. The J segment lost 3 bases and the V segment lost 4 bases, leaving 8 bases of the junction unmatched. The CDR3 loop spans 16 amino acids. Germline lookup yields CDR1 LGHNA and CDR2 YNFKEQ. The CDR3 DNA reads TGTGCCAGCAGCCGACGAGTTGCGGGGGACACCGGGGAGCTGTTTTTT. It yields the protein CASSRRVAGDTGELFF.

This sequence joins TRBV10-3 and TRBJ2-7; TRBD2 aligns across 10 bases. J gave up 5 bases and V 10 bases, and 11 bases lay outside the gene matches. Germline CDR1 is ENHRY and CDR2 is SYGVKD. This CDR3 contains 14 residues. CDR3 protein: CATDWGTSDHEQYF. The CDR3 region has the DNA TGTGCCACCGATTGGGGGACTAGCGACCACGAGCAGTACTTC.

The CDR3 nucleotides are TGTGCCAGCAGCCAAAGACAGGGGTCCGCAGATACGCAGTATTTT. It encodes CASSQRQGSADTQYF. The chain is built from TRBV9 and TRBJ2-3; TRBD1 aligns across 8 bases. This CDR3 has 15 residues. The germline CDR1 and CDR2 sequences are SGDLS and YYNGEE. Trimming removed 4 bases from V and 4 bases from J; junction bases left unmatched: 8.

The rearrangement joins TRBV10-3 to TRBJ2-7, with 9 bases aligning to TRBD1. This CDR3 has 12 amino acids. The germline CDR1 and CDR2 sequences are ENHRY and SYGVKD. Trimming at V came to 5 bases and at J to 10 bases, leaving 6 bases not matched to a gene. CDR3 sequence reads: CAISRDRVNQYF. The CDR3 DNA reads TGTGCCATCAGTCGGGACAGGGTTAATCAGTACTTC.

The CDR3, as DNA: TGTGCCAGCAGCCAAGAGGGGTGGTGGGCTTTCTTT. Translation: CASSQEGWWAFF. V and J are TRBV3-1 and TRBJ1-1, with unresolved D. This CDR3 contains 12 residues. The germline V gene encodes CDR1 LGHDT and CDR2 YNNKEL (reference sequence). Trimming left V 0 bases short and J 11 bases short, with 10 bases between.

The V gene is TRBV6-2 or TRBV6-3, the J gene TRBJ2-1; no definite D call. CDR3 length: 13 amino acids. The germline CDR1 and CDR2 sequences are MNHEY and SVGEGT. Trimming cost V 4 bases and J 7 bases, with 11 bases left between them. This chain's CDR3 is CASSSSEINEQFF. The CDR3 region has the DNA TGTGCCAGCAGTTCCAGTGAGATAAATGAGCAGTTCTTC.

This clonotype was found a few times. V gene TRBV20-1 combines with J gene TRBJ1-2, with a possible D match to TRBD1 (5 bases). Germline CDR1 DFQATT, CDR2 SNEGSKA (reference sequence). Between the trimmed V and J ends, which lost 6 bases and 2 bases, there was a span of 16 bases. The CDR3 has 14 residues. The CDR3 spells CSAEGFDRNYGYTF. The CDR3 DNA is TGCAGTGCCGAAGGATTTGACAGAAACTATGGCTACACCTTC.

At least ten counts were recorded for this clonotype. The chain carries TRBV4-3 and TRBJ2-3; 10 bases agree with TRBD2. V lost 0 bases to trimming and J lost 3 bases; unmatched junction nucleotides: 12. The CDR3 sequence is 19 residues long. Per the germline V gene, CDR1 is LGHNA and CDR2 is YSLEER. The CDR3 nucleotides read TGCGCCAGCAGCCAAGAGGGCCTAGCGGGAGCTGGGGTTACAGATACGCAGTATTTT. This encodes CASSQEGLAGAGVTDTQYF.

This chain joins TRBV9 and TRBJ2-5; TRBD2 agrees at 8 bases. With 4 bases clipped from V and 6 bases from J, the junction kept 14 bases outside the gene matches. Germline CDR1 SGDLS, CDR2 YYNGEE. The CDR3 extends over 16 amino acids. Written as DNA, the CDR3 is TGTGCCAGCAGCCCCCGTTTGGTTAGCGGGGTACAGACCCAGTACTTC. Its translation is CASSPRLVSGVQTQYF.

This clonotype occurred many times. This chain links TRBV12-3 or TRBV12-4 with TRBJ2-7, with D uncertain. The CDR3 has 13 residues. Trimming stripped 3 bases from V and 3 bases from J, with 9 bases between. The CDR3 region is CASSLIENYEQYF. Written as DNA, the CDR3 is TGTGCCAGCAGTTTGATTGAAAACTACGAGCAGTACTTC.

This clonotype has more than one count but fewer than ten. The CDR3 reads CASSESRTAVHNEQFF. CDR3 DNA: TGCGCCAGCAGTGAGTCGAGGACAGCGGTGCACAATGAGCAGTTCTTC. The rearrangement joins TRBV10-1 to TRBJ2-1, with D possibly being TRBD1 (6 bases). The CDR3 is 16 amino acids. Trimming took off 0 bases at V and 5 bases at J, with 14 bases between the two ends. Germline CDR1 is WNHNN and CDR2 is SYGVQD (reference sequence).

The V and J genes are TRBV5-1 and TRBJ2-1; 8 bases line up with TRBD2. The V and J ends lost 1 base and 0 bases, in that order; junction bases with no gene match: 6. CDR1 and CDR2 from the germline V gene are SGHRS and YFSETQ. The CDR3 consists of 17 residues. CDR3 amino acids: CASSLQISGNSYNEQFF. The DNA for the CDR3 is TGCGCCAGCAGCTTGCAGATTAGCGGGAACTCCTACAATGAGCAGTTCTTC.

This clonotype was seen only a few times. The chain couples TRBV14 to TRBJ2-5; weak D call: TRBD2 (5 bases). The CDR3 contains 14 residues. With 1 base removed from V and 6 bases from J, the gap between germline ends came to 12 bases. Germline loops: CDR1 SGHDN, CDR2 FVKESK. The CDR3 sequence is CASSQGGSSKTQYF. The DNA for the CDR3 is TGTGCCAGCAGCCAAGGAGGGTCTTCGAAGACCCAGTACTTC.